This T cell receptor (beta chain) was observed in a study of post-analysis software for immune sequencing data. Study-level results: Higher frequency in patients than in controls was seen for five TRBV segments, with TRBV5-6, TRBV5-1 and TRBV20-1 among them.

Included in the TCR beta cDNA libraries were unique molecular identifiers. T cells numbering about 0.95 to 11 million gave rise to 500,000 to 600,000 cDNA molecules. TCRdb analysed the PCR reads with MiXCR anew, one entry per CDR3 protein. Counted here are some 500,000 distinct CDR3 sequences, around 40% occurring once; the ten biggest clones make up 9% to 14%. As regards this clonotype: Its antigen is unidentified.

V was shortened by 7 bases and J by 0 bases, with 20 bases between the two germline ends. This CDR3 contains 16 residues. Looked up from germline, CDR1 is DFQATT and CDR2 is SNEGSKA (reference sequence). The source of this sequence is a girl between 5 and 17 years old with multiple sclerosis. The sequenced material came from blood. The rearrangement joins TRBV20-1 to TRBJ2-3; D possibly corresponds to TRBD2 (5 bases). CDR3 residues: CSGASGPRTSTDTQYF. DNA of the CDR3: TGCAGTGGAGCAAGCGGACCCAGGACTAGCACAGATACGCAGTATTTT.